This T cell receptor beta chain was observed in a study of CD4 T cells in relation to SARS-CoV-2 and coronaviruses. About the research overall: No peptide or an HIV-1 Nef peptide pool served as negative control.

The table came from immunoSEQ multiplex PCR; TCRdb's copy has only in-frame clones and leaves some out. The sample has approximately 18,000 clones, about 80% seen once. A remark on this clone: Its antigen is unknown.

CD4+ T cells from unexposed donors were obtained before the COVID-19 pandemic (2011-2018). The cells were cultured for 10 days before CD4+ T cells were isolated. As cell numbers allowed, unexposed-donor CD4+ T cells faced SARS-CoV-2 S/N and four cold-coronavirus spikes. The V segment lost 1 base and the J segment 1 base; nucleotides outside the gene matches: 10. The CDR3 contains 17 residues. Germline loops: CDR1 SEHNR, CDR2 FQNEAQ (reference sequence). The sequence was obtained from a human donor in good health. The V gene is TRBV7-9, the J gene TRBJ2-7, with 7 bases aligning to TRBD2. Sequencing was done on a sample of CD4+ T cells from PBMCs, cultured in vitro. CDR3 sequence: CASSLEGRGTSSYEQYF. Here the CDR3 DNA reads TGTGCCAGCAGCTTAGAGGGGAGGGGTACCTCATCCTACGAGCAGTACTTC.